This is a list of T cell receptor beta chains from one sample in a study of blood T cell repertoires in COVID-19. TCRdb keeps only in-frame clones here, not all; method: immunoSEQ multiplex PCR. The sample holds about 320,000 clones; about nine tenths are singletons and the top ten take approximately 5%. The specimen was PBMCs or T cells enriched from blood (not recorded which). All receptors come from a man in his 60s who had recovered from COVID-19. CDR3s include the opening cysteine and the closing phenylalanine or tryptophan. D genes are given only for firm matches. The listing skips clone size in some rows; elsewhere it reads once, few, many or a size class.

v_gene,abundance,d_gene,j_gene,CDR3nt,CDR3aa
TRBV7-2,.,.,TRBJ1-1,TGTGCCAGCAGCGTAACCTCAGGTTCCACTGAAGCTTTCTTT,CASSVTSGSTEAFF
TRBV27,few,TRBD1,TRBJ1-2,TGTGCCAGCAGACTCCGGGACAGGGATCATGGCTACACCTTC,CASRLRDRDHGYTF
TRBV3-1/TRBV3-2,.,.,TRBJ1-1,TGTGCCAGCTGGGGCAGGGGACCTGCTGAAGCTTTCTTT,CASWGRGPAEAFF
TRBV9,.,.,TRBJ2-1,TGTGCCAGCAGCGTACGGGGGACTGTAAGCTACAATGAGCAGTTCTTC,CASSVRGTVSYNEQFF
TRBV11-2,.,.,TRBJ2-1,TGTGCCAGCAGCTTAGTTATTAGTTACAATGAGCAGTTCTTC,CASSLVISYNEQFF
TRBV19,.,.,TRBJ2-7,TGTGCCAGTGATCCTAGATTTGACAGAGACAGAAACGAGCAGTACTTC,CASDPRFDRDRNEQYF
TRBV28,.,.,TRBJ2-1,TGTGCCAGCAATGGCGGGCATCTAGGGGAGCAGTTCTTC,CASNGGHLGEQFF
TRBV25-1,.,TRBD2,TRBJ2-2,TGTGCCAGCAGTACTAGCGGGAACACCGGGGAGCTGTTTTTT,CASSTSGNTGELFF
TRBV27,.,.,TRBJ1-4,TGTGCCAGCGGGGGGGCCGATACTAATGAAAAACTGTTTTTT,CASGGADTNEKLFF
TRBV14,.,TRBD2,TRBJ2-1,TGTGCCAGCAGCCAGATGATAGCGGGAGGGACCTACAATGAGCAGTTCTTC,CASSQMIAGGTYNEQFF
TRBV6-1,.,TRBD2,TRBJ2-7,TGTGCCAGCAGTGGGCCGACTAGCGGGAGGGCCTACGAGCAGTACTTC,CASSGPTSGRAYEQYF
TRBV5-1,.,TRBD1,TRBJ2-7,TGCGCCAGCAGCTTGGGGGACAGGGGGAGAGGCGAGCAGTACTTC,CASSLGDRGRGEQYF
TRBV6-4,.,.,TRBJ2-2,TGTGCCACCTCGTTTGTTTTAAACACCGGGGAGCTGTTTTTT,CATSFVLNTGELFF